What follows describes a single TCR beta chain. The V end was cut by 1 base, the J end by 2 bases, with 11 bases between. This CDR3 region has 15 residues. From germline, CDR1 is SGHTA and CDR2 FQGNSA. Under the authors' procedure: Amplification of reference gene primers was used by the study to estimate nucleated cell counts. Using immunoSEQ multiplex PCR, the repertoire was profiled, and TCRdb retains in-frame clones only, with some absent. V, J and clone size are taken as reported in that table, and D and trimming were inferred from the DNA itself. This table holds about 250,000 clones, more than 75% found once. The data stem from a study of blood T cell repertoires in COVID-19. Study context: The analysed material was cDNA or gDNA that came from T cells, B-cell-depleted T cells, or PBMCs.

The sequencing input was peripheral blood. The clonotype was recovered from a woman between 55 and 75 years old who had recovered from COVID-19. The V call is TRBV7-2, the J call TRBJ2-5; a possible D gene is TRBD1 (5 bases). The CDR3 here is CASSLVGANQETQYF. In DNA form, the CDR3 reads TGTGCCAGCAGCTTAGTAGGGGCAAATCAAGAGACCCAGTACTTC.